These 27 T cell receptor beta chains were all obtained from the same sample, sequenced in a study of cytomegalovirus exposure and HLA in healthy donors. In the PCR, 60 Vbeta and 13 Jbeta primers were used. Some clones are missing from TCRdb's copy, which holds only in-frame ones; the method was immunoSEQ multiplex PCR. The data contain 150,000 or so clones, 80% of them singletons. The sequenced sample was PBMCs. Receptor source: a man over 45 in good health and CMV-seronegative.

The chain employs TRBV10-2 and TRBJ2-2, with no clear D. The germline V gene encodes CDR1 WSHSY and CDR2 SAAADI. This CDR3 has 15 amino acids. Trimming shortened V by 1 base and J by 3 bases, and 9 bases separated the two germline ends. CDR3 coding DNA: TGCGCCAGCAGTGAGTATATAGAAGACACCGGGGAGCTGTTTTTT. Translating it yields CASSEYIEDTGELFF.

V and J are TRBV15 and TRBJ2-5, with 7 bases lining up with TRBD1. The DNA matches TRBJ2-7 better at its end, which makes the J call doubtful. The CDR3 spans 15 residues. The V gene's germline CDR1 is LNHNV and CDR2 YYDKDF (reference sequence). This chain's CDR3 is CATSSLRQGNNEQYF. CDR3 DNA: TGTGCCACCAGCAGTCTAAGACAGGGAAACAACGAGCAGTACTTC.

The J gene is TRBJ2-7, the V gene TRBV9; the D is unclear. Germline assignment: CDR1 SGDLS and CDR2 YYNGEE. The CDR3 sequence is 12 residues long. V was clipped by 3 bases and J by 6 bases, with 10 bases between them. In nucleotides, the CDR3 is TGTGCCAGCAGCGCCCCCCCCGGCGAGCAGTACTTC. It translates to CASSAPPGEQYF.

The chain is built from TRBV6-1 and TRBJ2-1; no clear D. Trimming left V 2 bases short and J 4 bases short, with 6 bases between. The CDR3 runs to 13 residues. CDR1 and CDR2 (germline): MNHNS, SASEGT. CDR3 protein: CASSELSYNEQFF. In nucleotides, the CDR3 is TGTGCCAGCAGTGAATTGAGTTACAATGAGCAGTTCTTC.

This clone has a single count. The chain couples TRBV5-1 to TRBJ2-5, with 10 bases matching TRBD2. CDR3 length: 14 amino acids. Germline V gene lookup returns CDR1 SGHRS and CDR2 YFSETQ. V lost 2 bases, J lost 6 bases, and 4 bases stayed unmatched. The CDR3 spells CASSLTSGAKTQYF. In nucleotides, the CDR3 is TGCGCCAGCAGCTTAACTAGCGGGGCGAAGACCCAGTACTTC.

This rearrangement joins TRBV6-6 to TRBJ2-7; D gene ambiguous. This CDR3 comprises 16 residues. Germline loops: CDR1 MNHNY, CDR2 SVGAGI (reference sequence). The V and J ends lost 8 bases and 5 bases respectively, with 25 bases between them. The CDR3 DNA follows: TGTGCCAGCCCGTTCCCTCTGCGTAATGGTTCGGACGAGCAGTACTTC. Its translation: CASPFPLRNGSDEQYF.

V usage is TRBV5-4 and J usage is TRBJ2-1, with D hard to call. Deletions cut 2 bases from V and 2 bases from J, with 11 bases between. Germline assignment: CDR1 SGHNT and CDR2 YYREEE (reference sequence). The CDR3 is 15 amino acids. CDR3 coding DNA: TGTGCCAGCAGCTTTGATCACAGCCCCTACAATGAGCAGTTCTTC. Protein product: CASSFDHSPYNEQFF. The complete variable domain, with remaining parts taken from reference TRBV5-4 and TRBJ2-1, reads ETGVTQSPTHLIKTRGQQVTLRCSSQSGHNTVSWYQQALGQGPQFIFQYYREEENGRGNFPPRFSGLQFPNYSSELNVNALELDDSALYLCASSFDHSPYNEQFFGPGTRLTVL.

The V gene is TRBV20-1, the J gene TRBJ2-1; 8 bases align to TRBD1. V lost 4 bases and J lost 8; bases outside the gene matches: 1. Germline V gives CDR1 DFQATT, CDR2 SNEGSKA (reference sequence). The CDR3 covers 11 residues. The CDR3 coding sequence is TGCAGTGCTACCAGGGGGCATGAGCAGTTCTTC. Encoded protein: CSATRGHEQFF.

This sequence joins TRBV4-2 and TRBJ2-2; 10 nucleotides match TRBD2. Germline V gene data show CDR1 as LGHNA and CDR2 as YNFKEQ. Trimming removed 1 base from V and 4 bases from J; junction bases left unmatched: 9. This CDR3 is built from 18 residues. CDR3 amino acids: CASSQVNGLAAGTGELFF. The CDR3, as DNA: TGTGCCAGCAGCCAAGTTAATGGACTAGCGGCGGGCACCGGGGAGCTGTTTTTT.

This clone came up a few times. This rearrangement joins TRBV9 to TRBJ2-5; the D is unclear. CDR3 size: 15 residues. Germline V gene sequence: CDR1 SGDLS, CDR2 YYNGEE. V lost 3 bases and J 0 bases, leaving 12 bases between the germline ends. The CDR3 is CASSAGRDYQETQYF. The DNA of the CDR3 is TGTGCCAGCAGCGCAGGAAGAGATTACCAAGAGACCCAGTACTTC.

The chain links TRBV7-9 to TRBJ2-7, with 7 nucleotides matching TRBD1. The ends lost 5 bases at V and 0 bases at J; junction bases unmatched: 13. Germline-derived CDR1 and CDR2 are SEHNR and FQNEAQ (reference sequence). The CDR3 spans 17 residues. CDR3 coding DNA: TGTGCCAGCAGCCAAACACCGACAGGGTTTAGCTCCTACGAGCAGTACTTC. The encoded protein is CASSQTPTGFSSYEQYF.

The rearrangement links TRBV11-3 to TRBJ2-7, with no clear D. Germline values: CDR1 SGHNT, CDR2 YENEEA. Trimming took 1 base from V and 0 from J, leaving 7 bases between them. This CDR3 is 14 amino acids long. The CDR3 protein is CASSLVRSSYEQYF. CDR3 coding DNA: TGTGCCAGCAGCTTAGTCCGGAGCTCCTACGAGCAGTACTTC.

J is TRBJ1-1 and V is TRBV7-3; 7 bases are a match to TRBD1. The CDR3 is 14 residues long. Germline V gene lookup returns CDR1 SGHTA and CDR2 FQGTGA. Unmatched junction bases numbered 8, after V lost 6 bases and J lost 4 bases. The CDR3 nucleotides read TGTGCCAGCAGTCTCAACAGGGGCTCCACTGAAGCTTTCTTT. Translated: CASSLNRGSTEAFF.

The V and J genes are TRBV6-6 and TRBJ1-1; D is ambiguous. The length of the CDR3 is 13 residues. The germline CDR1 and CDR2 sequences are MNHNY and SVGAGI (reference sequence). Trimming cost V 3 bases and J 0 bases, with 5 bases left between them. The CDR3 sequence: CASSYLLNTEAFF. The CDR3 coding sequence is TGTGCCAGCAGTTATCTACTGAACACTGAAGCTTTCTTT.

The DNA for the CDR3 is TGTGCCAGCAGTGTAAACTGGGGGGGGACGCAGTATTTT. It codes for CASSVNWGGTQYF. The chain is built from TRBV27 and TRBJ2-3; TRBD2 matches 7 bases. V gave up 5 bases and J gave up 9 bases; unmatched junction bases: 8. The germline CDR1 and CDR2 sequences are MNHEY and SMNVEV (reference sequence). This CDR3 region has 13 residues.

This clone was seen a single time. The chain is built from TRBV6-5 and TRBJ2-7; 7 bases line up with TRBD2. Unmatched junction bases numbered 6, after V lost 2 bases and J lost 2 bases. The CDR3 is 15 residues long. The germline CDR1 and CDR2 sequences are MNHEY and SVGAGI. The CDR3 sequence is CASSYLSSGTYEQYF. The CDR3, as DNA: TGTGCCAGCAGTTACCTTTCTAGCGGTACCTACGAGCAGTACTTC.

The V gene is TRBV19, the J gene TRBJ1-2, with 12 bases lining up with TRBD1. This CDR3 spans 16 amino acids. V gave up 6 bases and J gave up 7 bases; unmatched junction bases: 12. Germline V CDR1 and CDR2: LNHDA, SQIVND (reference sequence). CDR3 DNA: TGTGCCAGTAGCACGACGTCCCGGGACAGGGGGCCTGGCTACACCTTC. It specifies CASSTTSRDRGPGYTF.

This clone was counted between two and nine times. The chain links TRBV15 to TRBJ1-5, with D tentatively TRBD1 (5 bases). CDR1 and CDR2 (germline): LNHNV, YYDKDF (reference sequence). Trimming stripped 0 bases from V and 4 bases from J, with 13 bases between. This CDR3 is built from 16 residues. The CDR3: CATSRDKGVLNQPQHF. In nucleotides, the CDR3 is TGTGCCACCAGCAGAGATAAAGGGGTTCTTAATCAGCCCCAGCATTTT.

This clone turned up a few times. The CDR3 nucleotides read TGTGCCAGCAGCCCCGGGACAGGTGAAGGTGGCTACACCTTC. Protein product: CASSPGTGEGGYTF. The J gene is TRBJ1-2, the V gene TRBV7-3, with 8 bases that match TRBD1. This CDR3 has 14 residues. CDR1 SGHTA and CDR2 FQGTGA come from the germline V gene. The ends lost 5 bases at V and 7 bases at J; junction bases unmatched: 9. Complete variable domain (other parts from reference TRBV7-3 and TRBJ1-2): GAGVSQTPSNKVTEKGKYVELRCDPISGHTALYWYRQSLGQGPEFLIYFQGTGAADDSGLPNDRFFAVRPEGSVSTLKIQRTERGDSAVYLCASSPGTGEGGYTFGSGTRLTVV.

The chain is built from TRBV19 and TRBJ2-7; tentative D call: TRBD2 (6 bases). This CDR3 comprises 11 residues. The germline gives CDR1 LNHDA, CDR2 SQIVND (reference sequence). Trimming took 8 bases from V and 1 from J, leaving 6 bases between them. CDR3 protein: CASRESYEQYF. The CDR3 bases are TGTGCCAGTCGGGAGTCCTACGAGCAGTACTTC.

The chain combines TRBV5-1 with TRBJ2-7; perhaps TRBD1 as D (5 bases). Trimming removed 2 bases at V and 0 bases at J, with 12 bases between. Germline V gene data show CDR1 as SGHRS and CDR2 as YFSETQ. The CDR3 covers 15 residues. The CDR3 DNA reads TGCGCCAGCAGCTTAGGACATACCAGCTCCTACGAGCAGTACTTC. This translates into CASSLGHTSSYEQYF.

The V and J genes are TRBV10-1 and TRBJ1-5; D ambiguous. Per the germline V gene, CDR1 is WNHNN and CDR2 is SYGVQD (reference sequence). The CDR3 extends over 11 amino acids. V was shortened by 9 bases and J by 4 bases, with 7 bases between the two germline ends. In DNA, the CDR3 is TGCGCCAGTGTAGTTAATCAGCCCCAGCATTTT. This sequence encodes CASVVNQPQHF.

CDR3 DNA sequence: TGTGCCAGCAGCTTAAACAGGGGGCAACGGGAGACCCAGTACTTC. It yields the protein CASSLNRGQRETQYF. V gene TRBV7-9 combines with J gene TRBJ2-5, with TRBD1 matching 9 bases. V dropped 2 bases and J dropped 5; count of bases not matched to a gene: 6. The CDR3 runs to 15 residues. Germline CDR1 and CDR2: SEHNR and FQNEAQ (reference sequence). Complete variable domain (other parts from reference TRBV7-9 and TRBJ2-5): DTGVSQNPRHKITKRGQNVTFRCDPISEHNRLYWYRQTLGQGPEFLTYFQNEAQLEKSRLLSDRFSAERPKGSFSTLEIQRTEQGDSAMYLCASSLNRGQRETQYFGPGTRLLVL.

This CDR3 is CASRVAGQGLGYTF. The CDR3 DNA sequence: TGTGCCAGCCGGGTCGCCGGACAGGGCCTTGGCTACACCTTC. The chain uses TRBV6-1 and TRBJ1-2; the match to TRBD1 covers 8 bases. This CDR3 spans 14 amino acids. The germline gives CDR1 MNHNS, CDR2 SASEGT. The ends lost 8 bases at V and 7 bases at J; junction bases unmatched: 12.

The rearrangement links TRBV19 to TRBJ2-5; 7 nucleotides line up with TRBD2. The CDR3 sequence is 13 residues long. CDR1 and CDR2 from the germline V gene are LNHDA and SQIVND (reference sequence). V lost 3 bases to trimming and J lost 5 bases; unmatched junction nucleotides: 3. For the CDR3, the DNA is TGTGCCAGTAGTATGAGGCGGGGGGAGACCCAGTACTTC. Amino acid sequence: CASSMRRGETQYF. The whole variable domain, remainder taken from reference TRBV19 and TRBJ2-5, is DGGITQSPKYLFRKEGQNVTLSCEQNLNHDAMYWYRQDPGQGLRLIYYSQIVNDFQKGDIAEGYSVSREKKESFPLTVTSAQKNPTAFYLCASSMRRGETQYFGPGTRLLVL.

V gene TRBV19 combines with J gene TRBJ2-2; D is unresolved. Per germline, CDR1 LNHDA and CDR2 SQIVND (reference sequence). V gave up 6 bases and J gave up 0 bases, with 11 bases separating them. This CDR3 spans 15 amino acids. CDR3 amino acids: CASSPSMANTGELFF. In DNA form, the CDR3 reads TGTGCCAGTAGCCCTAGTATGGCGAACACCGGGGAGCTGTTTTTT.

The chain couples TRBV5-8 to TRBJ2-1, with 7 bases identical to TRBD2. CDR3 length equals 15 residues. After removal of 3 bases from V and 4 bases from J, the junction contained 7 bases not matched to a gene. Per the germline V gene, CDR1 is SGHTS and CDR2 is YDEGEE. CDR3 amino acids: CASSYGLESYNEQFF. Written as DNA, the CDR3 is TGTGCCAGCAGCTACGGACTAGAATCATACAATGAGCAGTTCTTC.